One and the same sample provided the 11 T cell receptor beta chains below, sequenced in a study of low-dose radiotherapy and immunotherapy resistance in tumors. Time point described: before trial treatment. TRAV- and TRBV-specific primers were used for first-strand cDNA, which covered alpha and beta chains. TCR amplification ran 20 PCR cycles using constant-region and V-primer adapter primers. Each CDR3 protein is one row after TCRdb ran MiXCR on the reads. The sample has 65,000 to 90,000 distinct CDR3 sequences, approximately 17% seen once; the top ten hold 4.5% to 7.5%. The source was PBMCs, collected before treatment. These receptors were collected from a male donor with prostate cancer.

Ten or more counts support this clonotype. V is TRBV6-2 or TRBV6-3 and J is TRBJ2-4; D is unresolved. The CDR3 totals 18 residues. The germline V and J ends were trimmed by 2 bases and 8 bases, with 25 bases remaining between them. The germline gives CDR1 MNHEY, CDR2 SVGEGT. CDR3 bases: TGTGCCAGCAGTTACGGTTCTGGACCAGCGCGAGCCCTAGACATTCAGTACTTC. This encodes CASSYGSGPARALDIQYF.

This clonotype was found many times. V gene TRBV7-9 combines with J gene TRBJ2-1; D perhaps matches TRBD1 (5 bases). Germline V gene sequence: CDR1 SEHNR, CDR2 FQNEAQ (reference sequence). This CDR3 comprises 15 residues. Trimming pared 4 bases from V and 8 bases from J, leaving 18 bases between. The CDR3 spells CASSSTGDKGHEQFF. The CDR3 DNA sequence: TGTGCCAGCAGCTCAACAGGCGACAAGGGCCATGAGCAGTTCTTC.

This clonotype was counted at least ten times. This rearrangement joins TRBV24-1 to TRBJ2-1; 7 bases match TRBD2. The CDR3 sequence is 14 residues long. Germline V gene sequence: CDR1 KGHDR, CDR2 SFDVKD. The J segment lost 7 bases and the V segment lost 2 bases, leaving 4 bases of the junction unmatched. Written as DNA, the CDR3 is TGTGCCACCAGTGATTGGAACGGGAGGAATGAGCAGTTCTTC. It encodes CATSDWNGRNEQFF.

The rearrangement links TRBV9 to TRBJ2-3; D uncertain. Germline-derived CDR1 and CDR2 are SGDLS and YYNGEE. The CDR3 consists of 13 residues. Trimming shortened V by 3 bases and J by 1 base, and 6 bases separated the two germline ends. The CDR3 here is CASSEQGTDTQYF. The CDR3 bases are TGTGCCAGCAGCGAGCAGGGCACAGATACGCAGTATTTT. Together with reference TRBV9 and TRBJ2-3, the CDR3 gives the full variable domain: DSGVTQTPKHLITATGQRVTLRCSPRSGDLSVYWYQQSLDQGLQFLIQYYNGEERAKGNILERFSAQQFPDLHSELNLSSLELGDSALYFCASSEQGTDTQYFGPGTRLTVL.

This clonotype was detected many times. The genes are TRBV7-8 and TRBJ2-5, with unresolved D. This CDR3 is 14 amino acids long. V was shortened by 4 bases and J by 2 bases, with 11 bases between the two germline ends. Germline V gene lookup returns CDR1 SGHVS and CDR2 FQNEAQ. As DNA, the CDR3 is TGTGCCAGCAGCTACACGAACATGCAAGAGACCCAGTACTTC. This gives the protein CASSYTNMQETQYF. Full variable domain (outside the CDR3, taken from reference TRBV7-8 and TRBJ2-5): GAGVSQSPRYKVAKRGQDVALRCDPISGHVSLFWYQQALGQGPEFLTYFQNEAQLDKSGLPSDRFFAERPEGSVSTLKIQRTQQEDSAVYLCASSYTNMQETQYFGPGTRLLVL.

At least ten counts were recorded for this clonotype. The chain uses TRBV30 and TRBJ2-6, with D unresolved. Germline loops: CDR1 GTSNPN, CDR2 SVGIG (reference sequence). CDR3 length equals 12 residues. With 2 bases removed from V and 3 bases from J, the gap between germline ends came to 2 bases. CDR3 protein: CAWSLGANVLTF. The CDR3 DNA sequence: TGTGCCTGGAGTCTTGGGGCCAACGTCCTGACTTTC.

Ten or more counts support this clonotype. The rearrangement uses TRBV20-1 and TRBJ2-1; D is uncertain. Germline V lookup: CDR1 DFQATT, CDR2 SNEGSKA (reference sequence). The CDR3 runs 12 residues. With 3 bases removed from V and 7 bases from J, the gap between germline ends came to 10 bases. The CDR3 region is CSASLVGNEQFF. The CDR3 DNA sequence: TGCAGTGCTAGTTTAGTTGGAAATGAGCAGTTCTTC.

This clonotype was found many times. The V and J genes are TRBV10-3 and TRBJ2-1; possibly TRBD2 for D (5 bases). CDR3 length: 11 amino acids. Germline CDR1 reads ENHRY; CDR2 reads SYGVKD. V dropped 5 bases and J dropped 7 bases, with 6 bases sitting between them. The CDR3 bases are TGTGCCATCAGTCCGGGAAATGAGCAGTTCTTC. It translates to CAISPGNEQFF.

This clonotype was counted ten times or more. The CDR3 nucleotides read TGTGCCAGCAGTCAGATGGACAGGAACTATGGCTACACCTTC. Residues: CASSQMDRNYGYTF. This chain joins TRBV6-2 or TRBV6-3 and TRBJ1-2, with 7 bases lining up with TRBD1. Germline lookup yields CDR1 MNHEY and CDR2 SVGEGT. J lost 2 bases, V lost 5 bases, and 5 bases had no gene match. The length of the CDR3 is 14 residues.

This clonotype is termed medium-sized. This chain links TRBV29-1 with TRBJ2-7; D call uncertain. CDR1 SQVTM and CDR2 ANQGSEA come from the germline V gene. With 4 bases removed from V and 3 bases from J, the gap between germline ends came to 10 bases. This CDR3 spans 12 amino acids. The DNA of the CDR3 is TGCAGCGTTGCCCCTAAGGGCTACGAGCAGTACTTC. Its translation: CSVAPKGYEQYF.

The chain carries TRBV7-3 and TRBJ1-1; perhaps TRBD1 as D (5 bases). Germline CDR1 is SGHTA and CDR2 is FQGTGA. This CDR3 region has 14 residues. Trimming stripped 5 bases from V and 3 bases from J, with 13 bases between. CDR3 sequence: CASSKQAGDTEAFF. CDR3 in DNA: TGTGCCAGCAGCAAACAGGCGGGGGACACTGAAGCTTTCTTT.